This entry lists 27 T cell receptor beta chains sequenced from one sample in a study of blood T cell repertoires in COVID-19. Sequenced by immunoSEQ multiplex PCR; TCRdb stores in-frame clones only, minus some. This table has fewer than 85,000 clones, roughly 85% appearing once. The sequenced sample was peripheral blood. The receptors come from a man aged 60 to 75 with active or convalescent COVID-19.

The J gene is TRBJ2-2, the V gene TRBV10-1; 8 bases are shared with TRBD2. This CDR3 has 14 residues. The ends lost 5 bases at V and 3 bases at J; junction bases unmatched: 2. Germline values: CDR1 WNHNN, CDR2 SYGVQD (reference sequence). CDR3 protein: CASSSGGDTGELFF. The CDR3 DNA follows: TGCGCCAGCAGTTCGGGGGGGGACACCGGGGAGCTGTTTTTT.

The chain employs TRBV10-3 and TRBJ2-1; 9 bases align to TRBD2. The CDR3 contains 12 residues. The junction had 2 bases not matched to a gene; V was cut back by 9 bases and J by 5 bases. The germline V gene has CDR1 ENHRY and CDR2 SYGVKD. DNA of the CDR3: TGTGCCATAGCGGGGGGCAACAATGAGCAGTTCTTC. It specifies CAIAGGNNEQFF.

CDR3 sequence (DNA): TGTGCCAGCAGCTTAGCGCTAGAGGCCTACGAGCAGTACTTC. Its protein product is CASSLALEAYEQYF. The chain has TRBV7-8 and TRBJ2-7; D uncertain. Germline lookup yields CDR1 SGHVS and CDR2 FQNEAQ. The CDR3 consists of 14 residues. V dropped 0 bases and J dropped 2 bases, with 8 bases sitting between them.

This chain joins TRBV7-9 and TRBJ1-2, with a tentative D call TRBD1 (6 bases). Looked up from germline, CDR1 is SEHNR and CDR2 is FQNEAQ (reference sequence). This CDR3 is built from 17 residues. The ends were cut back, 3 bases at V and 0 bases at J, with 17 bases in the middle. The DNA for the CDR3 is TGTGCCAGCAGCTTCGCAGGTGGACAGCGCTCTAACTATGGCTACACCTTC. Translation gives CASSFAGGQRSNYGYTF.

This clone was recorded only once. V and J are TRBV4-1 and TRBJ2-3, with 8 bases identical to TRBD2. The V gene end was trimmed by 4 bases and the J gene end by 5 bases; junction bases not matched to a gene: 8. The CDR3 is 15 residues long. Germline values: CDR1 MGHRA, CDR2 YSYEKL. In nucleotides, the CDR3 is TGCGCCAGCAGCCTCGGCGGGGGGCTGAAAGATACGCAGTATTTT. Its translation is CASSLGGGLKDTQYF.

The chain couples TRBV7-9 to TRBJ2-7, with D maybe TRBD2 (7 bases). Trimming removed 3 bases from V and 2 bases from J, with 14 bases in between. Germline V gives CDR1 SEHNR, CDR2 FQNEAQ (reference sequence). CDR3 length: 15 residues. Here the CDR3 reads CASSLGGGGPYEQYF. The CDR3 DNA follows: TGTGCCAGCAGCTTGGGGGGCGGGGGCCCCTACGAGCAGTACTTC.

V is TRBV5-1 and J is TRBJ1-2; 8 bases line up with TRBD1. The CDR3 covers 17 residues. Germline V lookup: CDR1 SGHRS, CDR2 YFSETQ. V shed 4 bases and J 0 bases; nucleotides not matched to a gene: 11. CDR3 protein: CASSPRDRPDANYGYTF. Here the CDR3 DNA reads TGCGCCAGCAGCCCCCGGGACAGGCCTGACGCTAACTATGGCTACACCTTC.

V gene TRBV28 combines with J gene TRBJ1-6, with D maybe TRBD1 (5 bases). In germline, CDR1 is MDHEN, CDR2 SYDVKM. The CDR3 contains 15 residues. The germline V and J ends were trimmed by 5 bases and 4 bases, with 12 bases remaining between them. DNA of the CDR3: TGTGCCAGCAGTAAGCAGGGACTATATAATTCACCCCTCCACTTT. Translation: CASSKQGLYNSPLHF.

This chain connects TRBV10-3 to TRBJ1-4; D not certain. This CDR3 comprises 13 residues. CDR1 ENHRY and CDR2 SYGVKD come from the germline V gene. V was shortened by 2 bases and J by 8 bases, with 9 bases between the two germline ends. CDR3 nucleotide sequence: TGTGCCATCAGTGAGCATGACATGGAAAAACTGTTTTTT. It encodes CAISEHDMEKLFF.

V usage is TRBV28 and J usage is TRBJ1-2; D unclear. The CDR3 is 15 residues long. V lost 6 bases and J lost 5, with 19 bases in between. Germline loops: CDR1 MDHEN, CDR2 SYDVKM. The CDR3 DNA reads as TGTGCCAGCAGCACCCGCAGGACTATTGCGTATGGCTACACCTTC. As protein: CASSTRRTIAYGYTF.

J is TRBJ1-1 and V is TRBV14, with D possibly being TRBD1 (6 bases). CDR1 and CDR2 from the germline V gene are SGHDN and FVKESK. There are 13 residues in the CDR3. Trimming removed 5 bases at V and 8 bases at J, with 15 bases between. The CDR3 loop is CASSFGGQPEAFF. The CDR3 nucleotides are TGTGCCAGCAGCTTCGGAGGACAGCCCGAAGCTTTCTTT.

The chain has TRBV10-3 and TRBJ2-7; TRBD2 aligns across 10 bases. The V gene's germline CDR1 is ENHRY and CDR2 SYGVKD. This CDR3 has 14 amino acids. The trim removed 4 bases at V and 7 bases at J, leaving 7 bases unmatched. This chain's CDR3 is CAISASGGVGEQYF. CDR3 nucleotide sequence: TGTGCCATCAGTGCGAGCGGGGGGGTAGGGGAGCAGTACTTC.

This clone was seen only once. The chain carries TRBV28 and TRBJ1-1; D unresolved. This CDR3 comprises 14 residues. V shed 3 bases and J shed 3 bases, with 11 bases lying between them. Germline-derived CDR1 and CDR2 are MDHEN and SYDVKM. CDR3 region: CASSLAVLYTEAFF. In nucleotides, the CDR3 is TGTGCCAGCAGTTTGGCGGTTTTGTACACTGAAGCTTTCTTT.

The J gene is TRBJ2-2, the V gene TRBV9, with 8 positions matching TRBD2. V lost 0 bases and J lost 6; bases outside the gene matches: 7. The CDR3 is made up of 16 amino acids. The germline V gene has CDR1 SGDLS and CDR2 YYNGEE. The CDR3 DNA reads as TGTGCCAGCAGCGTAGAAGCTAGCGGGCGTGCCGGGGAGCTGTTTTTT. Its translation: CASSVEASGRAGELFF.

The chain has TRBV28 and TRBJ1-1; D is unresolved. Deletions cut 6 bases from V and 3 bases from J, with 14 bases between. CDR3 length: 14 residues. CDR1 and CDR2 from the germline V gene are MDHEN and SYDVKM. CDR3 nucleotide sequence: TGTGCCAGCAGCTTAGGGTTAGAGGACACTGAAGCTTTCTTT. Encoded protein: CASSLGLEDTEAFF.

J is TRBJ2-3 and V is TRBV5-1; 10 nucleotides agree with TRBD2. The CDR3 length is 16 residues. V shed 3 bases, J shed 6 bases, and the junction held 10 bases outside the gene matches. The germline V gene encodes CDR1 SGHRS and CDR2 YFSETQ. The CDR3 loop is CASSSTSGSIGDTQYF. The DNA for the CDR3 is TGCGCCAGCAGCTCGACTAGCGGGTCAATAGGGGATACGCAGTATTTT.

This clone was counted a single time. This sequence joins TRBV5-4 and TRBJ2-5; possible D gene TRBD2, 5 bases. There are 13 residues in the CDR3. The ends were cut back, 5 bases at V and 5 bases at J, with 13 bases in the middle. CDR1 is SGHNT, CDR2 YYREEE, per germline (reference sequence). The CDR3, as DNA: TGTGCCAGCAGGAGGGATGCGAGGGAGACCCAGTACTTC. Encoded protein: CASRRDARETQYF.

This clone was counted once. The chain uses TRBV28 and TRBJ2-1; D unresolved. Looked up from germline, CDR1 is MDHEN and CDR2 is SYDVKM. The germline V and J ends were trimmed by 6 bases and 0 bases, with 12 bases remaining between them. The CDR3 length is 15 residues. The CDR3 region is CASSPIRSSYNEQFF. The CDR3 DNA is TGTGCCAGCAGCCCGATCCGGAGCTCCTACAATGAGCAGTTCTTC.

The rearrangement joins TRBV7-2 to TRBJ1-3; D uncertain. Deletions cut 0 bases from V and 0 bases from J, with 6 bases between. CDR3 length: 15 amino acids. The germline V gene encodes CDR1 SGHTA and CDR2 FQGNSA. The DNA for the CDR3 is TGTGCCAGCAGCTTAGCTTACGGCTCTGGAAACACCATATATTTT. It codes for CASSLAYGSGNTIYF.

This sequence joins TRBV18 and TRBJ1-1; no definite D call. The CDR3 totals 13 residues. Germline CDR1 KGHSH, CDR2 LQKENI. V lost 0 bases, J lost 0 bases, and 2 bases lay in between. The CDR3 region has the DNA TGTGCCAGCTCACCACCCGTGAACACTGAAGCTTTCTTT. Translated, it gives CASSPPVNTEAFF.

V gene TRBV2 combines with J gene TRBJ2-5, with 8 bases fitting TRBD1. The CDR3 contains 14 residues. The germline V gene encodes CDR1 SNHLY and CDR2 FYNNEI. V shed 7 bases, J shed 4 bases, and the junction held 8 bases outside the gene matches. DNA of the CDR3: TGTGCCAGCAAGGCAGGGGGCGCGTCAGAGACCCAGTACTTC. This codes for CASKAGGASETQYF.

V usage is TRBV24-1 and J usage is TRBJ1-5; 8 positions match TRBD1. Germline lookup yields CDR1 KGHDR and CDR2 SFDVKD. CDR3 length: 15 amino acids. J lost 5 bases, V lost 7 bases, and 9 bases had no gene match. In DNA, the CDR3 is TGTGCCACCAGCGGCGGCGGACAGGGCTATCAGCCCCAGCATTTT. It translates to CATSGGGQGYQPQHF.

This clone was counted once. CDR3 sequence (DNA): TGTGCCAGCAATACCGGGACTAGCAATGAGCAGTTCTTC. Protein product: CASNTGTSNEQFF. The chain joins TRBV12-3 or TRBV12-4 to TRBJ2-1; TRBD2 agrees at 8 bases. The CDR3 loop spans 13 amino acids. The junction had 5 bases not matched to a gene; V was cut back by 7 bases and J by 6 bases.

The rearrangement joins TRBV5-1 to TRBJ1-2, with D possibly TRBD1 on 6 matching bases. Trimming pared 2 bases from V and 2 bases from J, leaving 16 bases between. The germline V gene encodes CDR1 SGHRS and CDR2 YFSETQ. The CDR3 contains 16 residues. The CDR3: CASSFSGTDRNYGYTF. CDR3 bases: TGCGCCAGCAGCTTTTCGGGAACCGACAGGAACTATGGCTACACCTTC.

The chain recombines TRBV6-5 with TRBJ2-2; D is undetermined. The CDR3 length is 14 residues. Trimming stripped 8 bases from V and 6 bases from J, with 16 bases between. Germline CDR1 reads MNHEY; CDR2 reads SVGAGI. The CDR3 DNA sequence: TGTGCCAGCCGAGGCCTCGAGTATTCCGGGGAGCTGTTTTTT. Translated, it gives CASRGLEYSGELFF.

This sequence joins TRBV29-1 and TRBJ1-2; the match to TRBD1 covers 10 bases. With V trimmed by 7 bases and J by 4 bases, 9 bases remained unmatched. CDR1 is SQVTM and CDR2 is ANQGSEA in the germline V gene. There are 14 residues in the CDR3. The CDR3 DNA sequence: TGCAGCGCCACCGGGACAGGGGTTTTCTATGGCTACACCTTC. Translation gives CSATGTGVFYGYTF.

The genes are TRBV30 and TRBJ1-1; possibly TRBD1 for D (5 bases). In germline, CDR1 is GTSNPN, CDR2 SVGIG (reference sequence). This CDR3 region has 14 residues. The ends were cut back, 0 bases at V and 5 bases at J, with 13 bases in the middle. The CDR3 loop is CAWSVRRGETEAFF. The CDR3 DNA sequence: TGTGCCTGGAGTGTACGTCGGGGGGAAACTGAAGCTTTCTTT.